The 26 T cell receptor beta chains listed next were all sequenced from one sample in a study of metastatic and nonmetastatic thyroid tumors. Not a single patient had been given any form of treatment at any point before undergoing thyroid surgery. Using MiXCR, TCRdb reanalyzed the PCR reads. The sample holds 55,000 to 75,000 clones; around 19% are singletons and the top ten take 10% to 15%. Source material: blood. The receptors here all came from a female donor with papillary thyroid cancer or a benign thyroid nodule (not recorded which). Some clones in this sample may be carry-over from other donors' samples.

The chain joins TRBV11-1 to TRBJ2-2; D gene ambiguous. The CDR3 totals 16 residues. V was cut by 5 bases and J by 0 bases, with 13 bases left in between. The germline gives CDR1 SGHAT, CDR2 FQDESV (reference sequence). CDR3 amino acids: CASSKLGSANTGELFF. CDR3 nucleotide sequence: TGTGCCAGCAGCAAGCTGGGATCCGCGAACACCGGGGAGCTGTTTTTT.

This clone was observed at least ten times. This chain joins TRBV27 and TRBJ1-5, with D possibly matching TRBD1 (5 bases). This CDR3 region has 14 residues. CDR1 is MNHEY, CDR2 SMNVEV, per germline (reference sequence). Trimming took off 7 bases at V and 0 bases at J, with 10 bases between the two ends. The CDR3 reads CASKRGDSNQPQHF. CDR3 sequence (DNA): TGTGCCAGCAAGAGAGGGGATAGCAATCAGCCCCAGCATTTT.

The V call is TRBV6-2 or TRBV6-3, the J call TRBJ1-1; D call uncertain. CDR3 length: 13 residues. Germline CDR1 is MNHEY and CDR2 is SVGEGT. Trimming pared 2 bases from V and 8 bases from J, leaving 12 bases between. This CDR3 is CASSYEGGREAFF. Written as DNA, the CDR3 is TGTGCCAGCAGTTACGAGGGTGGCAGGGAAGCTTTCTTT.

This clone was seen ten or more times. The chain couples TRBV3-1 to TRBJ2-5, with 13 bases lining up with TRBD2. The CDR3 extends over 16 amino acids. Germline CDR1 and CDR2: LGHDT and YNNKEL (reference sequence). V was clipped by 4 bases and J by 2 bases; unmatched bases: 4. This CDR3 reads CASSLGLAGPQETQYF. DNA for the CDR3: TGTGCCAGCAGCCTGGGACTAGCGGGACCTCAAGAGACCCAGTACTTC.

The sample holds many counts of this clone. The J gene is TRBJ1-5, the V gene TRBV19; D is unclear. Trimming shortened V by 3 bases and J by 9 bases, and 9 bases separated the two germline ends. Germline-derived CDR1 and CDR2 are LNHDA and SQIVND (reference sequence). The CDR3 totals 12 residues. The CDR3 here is CASSITDGPQHF. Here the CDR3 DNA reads TGTGCCAGTAGTATTACCGACGGGCCCCAGCATTTT.

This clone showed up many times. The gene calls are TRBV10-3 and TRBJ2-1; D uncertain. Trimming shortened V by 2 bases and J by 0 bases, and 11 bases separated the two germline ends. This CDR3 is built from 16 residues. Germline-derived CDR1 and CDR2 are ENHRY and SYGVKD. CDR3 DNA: TGTGCCATCAGTGAGAGAGAGCCCCGCTCCTACAATGAGCAGTTCTTC. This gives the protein CAISEREPRSYNEQFF.

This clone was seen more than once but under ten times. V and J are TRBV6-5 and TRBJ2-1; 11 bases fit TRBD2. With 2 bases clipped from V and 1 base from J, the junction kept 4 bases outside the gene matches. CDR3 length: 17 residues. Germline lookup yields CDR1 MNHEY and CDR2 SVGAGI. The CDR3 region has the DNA TGTGCCAGCAGTTACGGATCTAGCGGGAGGTCCTACAATGAGCAGTTCTTC. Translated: CASSYGSSGRSYNEQFF.

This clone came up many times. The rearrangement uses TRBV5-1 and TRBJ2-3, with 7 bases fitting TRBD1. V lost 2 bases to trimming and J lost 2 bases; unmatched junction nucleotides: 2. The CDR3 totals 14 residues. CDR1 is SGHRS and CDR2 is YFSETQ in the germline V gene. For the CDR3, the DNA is TGCGCCAGCAGCTTTACAGGGGACACAGATACGCAGTATTTT. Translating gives CASSFTGDTDTQYF. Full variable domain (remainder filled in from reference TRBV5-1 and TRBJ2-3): KAGVTQTPRYLIKTRGQQVTLSCSPISGHRSVSWYQQTPGQGLQFLFEYFSETQRNKGNFPGRFSGRQFSNSRSEMNVSTLELGDSALYLCASSFTGDTDTQYFGPGTRLTVL.

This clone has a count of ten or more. Here the CDR3 reads CASSLTADSYEQYF. The CDR3 DNA reads as TGTGCCAGCAGCTTGACGGCCGATTCCTACGAGCAGTACTTC. This rearrangement joins TRBV12-3 or TRBV12-4 to TRBJ2-7; D unresolved. The CDR3 has 14 residues. V lost 6 bases and J lost 1, with 13 bases in between.

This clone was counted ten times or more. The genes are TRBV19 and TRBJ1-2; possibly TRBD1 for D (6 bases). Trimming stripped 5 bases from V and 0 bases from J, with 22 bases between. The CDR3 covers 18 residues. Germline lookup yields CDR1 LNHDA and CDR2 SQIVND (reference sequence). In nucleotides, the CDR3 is TGTGCCAGTAGTCTACGTCCCGGGACATCCTCGGCTAACTATGGCTACACCTTC. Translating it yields CASSLRPGTSSANYGYTF.

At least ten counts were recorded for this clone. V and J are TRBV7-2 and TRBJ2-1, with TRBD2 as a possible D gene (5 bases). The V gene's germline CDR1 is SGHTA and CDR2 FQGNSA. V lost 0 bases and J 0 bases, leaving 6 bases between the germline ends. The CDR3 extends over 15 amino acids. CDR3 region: CASSLAGSSYNEQFF. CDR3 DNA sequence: TGTGCCAGCAGCTTAGCGGGGAGCTCCTACAATGAGCAGTTCTTC.

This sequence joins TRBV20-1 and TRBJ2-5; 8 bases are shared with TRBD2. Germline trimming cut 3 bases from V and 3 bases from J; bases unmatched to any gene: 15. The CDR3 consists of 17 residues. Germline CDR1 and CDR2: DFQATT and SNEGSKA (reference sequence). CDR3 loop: CSAREFPAGGLEETQYF. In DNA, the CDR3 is TGCAGTGCTAGGGAATTCCCCGCGGGGGGCCTAGAAGAGACCCAGTACTTC.

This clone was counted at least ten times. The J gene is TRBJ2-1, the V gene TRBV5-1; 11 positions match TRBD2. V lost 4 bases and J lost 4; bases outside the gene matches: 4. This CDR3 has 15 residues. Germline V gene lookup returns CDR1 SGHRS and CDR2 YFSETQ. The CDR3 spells CASSVGLAEYNEQFF. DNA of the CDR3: TGCGCCAGCAGCGTGGGACTAGCGGAGTACAATGAGCAGTTCTTC.

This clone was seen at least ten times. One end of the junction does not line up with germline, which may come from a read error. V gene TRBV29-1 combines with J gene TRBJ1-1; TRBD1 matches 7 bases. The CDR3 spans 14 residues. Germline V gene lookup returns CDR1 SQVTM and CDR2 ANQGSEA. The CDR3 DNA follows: TGCAGCGTGGAAGACAGGGCAGGGAACACTGAAGCTTTCTTT. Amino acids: CSVEDRAGNTEAFF.

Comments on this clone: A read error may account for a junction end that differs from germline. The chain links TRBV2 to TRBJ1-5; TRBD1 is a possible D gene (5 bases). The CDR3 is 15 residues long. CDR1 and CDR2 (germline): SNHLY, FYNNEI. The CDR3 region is CPSIGGEASNQPQHF. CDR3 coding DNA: TGTCCCAGCATTGGGGGGGAGGCTAGCAATCAGCCCCAGCATTTT.

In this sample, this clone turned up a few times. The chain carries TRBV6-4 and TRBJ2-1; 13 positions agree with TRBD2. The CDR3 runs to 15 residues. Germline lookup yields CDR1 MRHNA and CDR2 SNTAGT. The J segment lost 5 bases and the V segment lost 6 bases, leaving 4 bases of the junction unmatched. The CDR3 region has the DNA TGTGCCAGCAGCCCCGGGACTAGCGGGAACAATGAGCAGTTCTTC. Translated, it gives CASSPGTSGNNEQFF.

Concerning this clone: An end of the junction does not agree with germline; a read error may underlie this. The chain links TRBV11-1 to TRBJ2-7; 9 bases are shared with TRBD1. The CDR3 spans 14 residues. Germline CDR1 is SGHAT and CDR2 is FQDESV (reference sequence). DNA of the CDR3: TGTGCCATCAGCTCGGGACAGGGTACGTCCGATCAGTACTTC. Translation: CAISSGQGTSDQYF.

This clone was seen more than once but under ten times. The CDR3 sequence is CASSMQFSVDTQYF. CDR3 DNA: TGTGCCAGTAGTATGCAGTTTTCGGTAGATACGCAGTATTTT. The chain joins TRBV19 to TRBJ2-3; D is undetermined. CDR1 is LNHDA and CDR2 is SQIVND in the germline V gene (reference sequence). Trimming pared 3 bases from V and 5 bases from J, leaving 12 bases between. CDR3 length: 14 amino acids. Combining the CDR3 with reference TRBV19 and TRBJ2-3 gives the whole variable domain DGGITQSPKYLFRKEGQNVTLSCEQNLNHDAMYWYRQDPGQGLRLIYYSQIVNDFQKGDIAEGYSVSREKKESFPLTVTSAQKNPTAFYLCASSMQFSVDTQYFGPGTRLTVL.

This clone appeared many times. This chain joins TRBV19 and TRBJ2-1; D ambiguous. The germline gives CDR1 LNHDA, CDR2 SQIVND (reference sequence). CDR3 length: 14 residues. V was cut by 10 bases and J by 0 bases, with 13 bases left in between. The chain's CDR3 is CATLASSSYNEQFF. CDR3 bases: TGTGCCACCTTAGCCTCGAGCTCCTACAATGAGCAGTTCTTC. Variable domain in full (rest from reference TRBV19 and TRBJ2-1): DGGITQSPKYLFRKEGQNVTLSCEQNLNHDAMYWYRQDPGQGLRLIYYSQIVNDFQKGDIAEGYSVSREKKESFPLTVTSAQKNPTAFYLCATLASSSYNEQFFGPGTRLTVL.

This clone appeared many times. This CDR3 reads CASTLRRTGSSYNSPLHF. CDR3 sequence (DNA): TGTGCCAGCACCCTTCGGAGGACAGGGAGCTCCTATAATTCACCCCTCCACTTT. The V gene is TRBV28, the J gene TRBJ1-6; 8 positions agree with TRBD1. The germline gives CDR1 MDHEN, CDR2 SYDVKM. Losses at the gene ends were 7 bases for V and 0 bases for J; bases not matched to a gene: 11. The CDR3 totals 18 residues.

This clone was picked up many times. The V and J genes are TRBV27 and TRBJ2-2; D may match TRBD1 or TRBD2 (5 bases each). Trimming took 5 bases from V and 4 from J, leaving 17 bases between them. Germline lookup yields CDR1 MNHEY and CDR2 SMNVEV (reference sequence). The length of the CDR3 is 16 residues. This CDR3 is CASSPSVGVGTGELFF. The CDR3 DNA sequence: TGTGCCAGCAGTCCGTCGGTGGGGGTGGGCACCGGGGAGCTGTTTTTT.

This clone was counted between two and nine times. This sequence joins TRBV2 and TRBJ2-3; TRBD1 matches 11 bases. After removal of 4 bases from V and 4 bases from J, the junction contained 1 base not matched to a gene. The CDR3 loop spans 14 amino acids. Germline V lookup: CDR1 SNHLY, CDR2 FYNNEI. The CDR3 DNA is TGTGCCAGCAGTGGGACAGGGGGCGCAGATACGCAGTATTTT. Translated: CASSGTGGADTQYF.

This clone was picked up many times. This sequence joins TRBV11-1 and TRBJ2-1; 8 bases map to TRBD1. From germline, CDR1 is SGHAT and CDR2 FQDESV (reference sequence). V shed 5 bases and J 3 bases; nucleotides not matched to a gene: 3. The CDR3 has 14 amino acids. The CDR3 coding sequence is TGTGCCAGCAGCCCAGGACAGGGCTACAATGAGCAGTTCTTC. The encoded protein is CASSPGQGYNEQFF.

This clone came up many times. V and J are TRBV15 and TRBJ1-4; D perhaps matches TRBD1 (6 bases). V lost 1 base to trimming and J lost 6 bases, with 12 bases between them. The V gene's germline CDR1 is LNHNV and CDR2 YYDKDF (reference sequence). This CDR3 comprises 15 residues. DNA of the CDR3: TGTGCCACCAGCAGAGGAGGGGGGTCTGATGAAAAACTGTTTTTT. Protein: CATSRGGGSDEKLFF.

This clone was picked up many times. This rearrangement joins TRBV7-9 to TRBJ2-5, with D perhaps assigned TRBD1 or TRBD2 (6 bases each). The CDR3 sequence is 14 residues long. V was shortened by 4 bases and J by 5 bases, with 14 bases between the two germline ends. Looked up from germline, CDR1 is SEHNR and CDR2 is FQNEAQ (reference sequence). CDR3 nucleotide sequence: TGTGCCAGCAGCTCCCTAGAAGGGGGGGAGACCCAGTACTTC. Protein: CASSSLEGGETQYF. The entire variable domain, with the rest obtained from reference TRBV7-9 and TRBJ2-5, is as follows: DTGVSQNPRHKITKRGQNVTFRCDPISEHNRLYWYRQTLGQGPEFLTYFQNEAQLEKSRLLSDRFSAERPKGSFSTLEIQRTEQGDSAMYLCASSSLEGGETQYFGPGTRLLVL.

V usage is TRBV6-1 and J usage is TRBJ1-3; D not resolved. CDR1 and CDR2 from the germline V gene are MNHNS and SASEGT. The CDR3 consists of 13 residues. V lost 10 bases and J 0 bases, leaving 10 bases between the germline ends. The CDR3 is CATRVNSGNTIYF. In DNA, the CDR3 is TGTGCCACCAGAGTCAACTCTGGAAACACCATATATTTT.